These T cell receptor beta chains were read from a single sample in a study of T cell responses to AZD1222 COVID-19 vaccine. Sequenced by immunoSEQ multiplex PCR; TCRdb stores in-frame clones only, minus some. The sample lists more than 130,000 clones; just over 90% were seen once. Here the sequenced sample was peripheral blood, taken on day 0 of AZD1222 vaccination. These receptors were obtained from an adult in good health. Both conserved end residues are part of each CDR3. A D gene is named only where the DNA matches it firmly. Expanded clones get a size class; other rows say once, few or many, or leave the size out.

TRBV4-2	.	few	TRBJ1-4	TGTGCCAGCAGCCAAGTGAGGGGGACTAATGAAAAACTGTTTTTT	CASSQVRGTNEKLFF
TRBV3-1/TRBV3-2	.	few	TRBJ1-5	TGTGCCAGCAGCCAATGGGGGCAAGGCAATCAGCCCCAGCATTTT	CASSQWGQGNQPQHF
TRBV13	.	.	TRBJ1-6	TGTGCCAGCAGCTTAGTAGGTCCAGGAGGGTATAATTCACCCCTCCACTTT	CASSLVGPGGYNSPLHF
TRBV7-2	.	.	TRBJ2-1	TGTGCCAGCAGCTTCGACCTAGACCGGAGCAGCTCCTACAATGAGCAGTTCTTC	CASSFDLDRSSSYNEQFF
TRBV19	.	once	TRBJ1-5	TGTGCCAGTAGTATTCGGGACAGCAATCAGCCCCAGCATTTT	CASSIRDSNQPQHF
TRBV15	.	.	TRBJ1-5	TGTGCCACGACCAGGGACGGATCCAATCAGCCCCAGCATTTT	CATTRDGSNQPQHF
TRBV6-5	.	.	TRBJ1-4	TGTGCCAGCAGCTCGGCGCCAGCGATTAATGAAAAACTGTTTTTT	CASSSAPAINEKLFF
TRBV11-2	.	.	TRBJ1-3	TGTGCCAGCAGCCCGGGGGACCTGAGACACACCATATATTTT	CASSPGDLRHTIYF
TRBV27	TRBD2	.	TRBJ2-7	TGTGCCAGCAGTTTACGAGCGGGGGTCTCCTACGAGCAGTACTTC	CASSLRAGVSYEQYF
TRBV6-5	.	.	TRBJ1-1	TGTGCCAGCCATGTCCGGGGTTCTGAAGCTTTCTTT	CASHVRGSEAFF
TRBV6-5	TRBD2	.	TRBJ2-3	TGTGCCAGCACCCGGGGGGCAGATACGCAGTATTTT	CASTRGADTQYF
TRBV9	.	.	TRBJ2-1	TGTGCCAGCAGCGTAGTGTCCGGGGGCTATTACAATGAGCAGTTCTTC	CASSVVSGGYYNEQFF
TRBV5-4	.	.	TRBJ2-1	TGTGCCAGCAGCTTGGTGGACTCTTTCCACAATGAGCAGTTCTTC	CASSLVDSFHNEQFF
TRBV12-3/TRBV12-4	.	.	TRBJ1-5	TGTGCCAGCAGTTTATTCGAGAATCAGCCCCAGCATTTT	CASSLFENQPQHF
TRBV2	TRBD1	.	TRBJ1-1	TGTGCCAGCAGACTCCGACAGGGCACGAGGACTGAAGCTTTCTTT	CASRLRQGTRTEAFF
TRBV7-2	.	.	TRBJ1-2	TGTGCCAGCAGCTTATCGCACAGGCCCTATGGCTACACCTTC	CASSLSHRPYGYTF
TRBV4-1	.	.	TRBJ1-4	TGCGCCAGCACCCAGGAGAGATTGGATGAAAAACTGTTTTTT	CASTQERLDEKLFF
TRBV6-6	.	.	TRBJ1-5	TGTGCCAGCAGCGACCAGGGGTTGAGCAATCAGCCCCAGCATTTT	CASSDQGLSNQPQHF
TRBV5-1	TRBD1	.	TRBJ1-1	TGCGCCAGCAGAGAGACGGACAGGGTAAACACTGAAGCTTTCTTT	CASRETDRVNTEAFF
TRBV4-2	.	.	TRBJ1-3	TGTGCCAGCAGCCATGGGGGAGCTGGAAACACCATATATTTT	CASSHGGAGNTIYF
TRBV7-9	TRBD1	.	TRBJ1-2	TGTGCCAGCAGCTTAGATACACAGGGGGCACATGGCTACACCTTC	CASSLDTQGAHGYTF
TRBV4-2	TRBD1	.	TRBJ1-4	TGTGCCAGCAGCCAAGCCGGACAGGTGAATAATGAAAAACTGTTTTTT	CASSQAGQVNNEKLFF
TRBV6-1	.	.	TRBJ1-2	TGTGCCAGCAGTGAAACCGGAGAAGGAAGTGGCTACACCTTC	CASSETGEGSGYTF
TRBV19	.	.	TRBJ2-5	TGTGCCAGTAGTACTCCAGGGGTCCAAGAGACCCAGTACTTC	CASSTPGVQETQYF
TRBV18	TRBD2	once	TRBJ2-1	TGTGCCAGCTCACCACCCCTAGCGGGAGGTCTCTTACAGTTCAATGAGCAGTTCTTC	CASSPPLAGGLLQFNEQFF
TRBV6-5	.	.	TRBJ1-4	TGTGCCAGCAGTATTACAGTGTTACCCGAAAAACTGTTTTTT	CASSITVLPEKLFF
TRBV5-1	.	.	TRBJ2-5	TGCGCCAGCAGCTTGGTGACAGCGCAAGAGACCCAGTACTTC	CASSLVTAQETQYF
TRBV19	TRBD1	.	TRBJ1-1	TGTGCCAGTAGTGGGACAGGCCTGAACACTGAAGCTTTCTTT	CASSGTGLNTEAFF
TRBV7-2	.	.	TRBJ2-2	TGTGCCAGCGGCTTGGTCGGGGGAGACACCGGGGAGCTGTTTTTT	CASGLVGGDTGELFF
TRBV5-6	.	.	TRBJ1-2	TGTGCCAGCAGCTTGGGCCAGTCGGGCTACACCTTC	CASSLGQSGYTF
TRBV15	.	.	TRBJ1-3	TGTGCCACCAGCAGAGATGGCGGCCTCCGCTCTGGAAACACCATATATTTT	CATSRDGGLRSGNTIYF
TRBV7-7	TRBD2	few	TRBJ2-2	TGTGCTAGCAGCCCCGGACTAGCGGGGAACACCGGGGAGCTGTTTTTT	CASSPGLAGNTGELFF
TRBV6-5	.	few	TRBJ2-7	TGTGCCAGCAGCCCGGGTTGGGGCGAGCAGTACTTC	CASSPGWGEQYF
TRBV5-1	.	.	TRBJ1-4	TGCGCCAGCAGCTTGGTGGCAGGGAATGAAAAACTGTTTTTT	CASSLVAGNEKLFF
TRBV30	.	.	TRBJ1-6	TGTGCCTGGAGTTTATCAACAGGGTCGAATTCACCCCTCCACTTT	CAWSLSTGSNSPLHF
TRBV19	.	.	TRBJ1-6	TGTGCCAGTAGCACGGGGGTCGACGGTTCACCCCTCCACTTT	CASSTGVDGSPLHF
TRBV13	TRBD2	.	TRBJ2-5	TGTGCCAGCAGCATCCCGACTAGCGGGAGAACAGAGACCCAGTACTTC	CASSIPTSGRTETQYF
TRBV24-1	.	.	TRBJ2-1	TGTGCCACCACTGGCCGGTCCTACAATGAGCAGTTCTTC	CATTGRSYNEQFF
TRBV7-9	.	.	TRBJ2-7	TGTGCCAGCAGCCCGCCCTTTGTTGACCGCGAGCAGTACTTC	CASSPPFVDREQYF
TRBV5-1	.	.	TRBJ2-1	TGCGCCAGCAGCTTGGAGGGGAGCTCCTACAATGAGCAGTTCTTC	CASSLEGSSYNEQFF
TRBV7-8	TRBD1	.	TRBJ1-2	TGTGCCAGCAGCTTAGGAAGGGGACAGAACTATGGCTACACCTTC	CASSLGRGQNYGYTF
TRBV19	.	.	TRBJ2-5	TGTGCCGCATCCCAGAACCAAGAGACCCAGTACTTC	CAASQNQETQYF